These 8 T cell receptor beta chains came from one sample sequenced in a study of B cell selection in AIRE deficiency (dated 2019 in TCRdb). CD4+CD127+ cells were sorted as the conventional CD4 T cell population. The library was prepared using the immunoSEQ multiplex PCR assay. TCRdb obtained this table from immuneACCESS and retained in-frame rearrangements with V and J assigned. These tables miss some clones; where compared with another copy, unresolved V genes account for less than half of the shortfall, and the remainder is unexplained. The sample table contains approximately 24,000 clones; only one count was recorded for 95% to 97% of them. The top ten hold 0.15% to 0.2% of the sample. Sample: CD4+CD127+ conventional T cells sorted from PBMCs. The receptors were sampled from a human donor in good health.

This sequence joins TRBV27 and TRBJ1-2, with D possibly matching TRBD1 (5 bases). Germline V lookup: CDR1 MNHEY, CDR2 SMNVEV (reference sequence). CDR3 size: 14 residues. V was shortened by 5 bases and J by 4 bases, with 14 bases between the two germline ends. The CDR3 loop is CASSEVGTPYGYTF. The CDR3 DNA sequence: TGTGCCAGCAGTGAAGTAGGGACCCCCTATGGCTACACCTTC.

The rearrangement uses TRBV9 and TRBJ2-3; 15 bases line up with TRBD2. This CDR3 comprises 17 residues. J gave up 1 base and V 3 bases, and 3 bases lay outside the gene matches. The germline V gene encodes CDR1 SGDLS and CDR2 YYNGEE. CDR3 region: CASSAGLAGGRTDTQYF. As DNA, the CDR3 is TGTGCCAGCAGCGCGGGACTAGCGGGGGGTCGCACAGATACGCAGTATTTT.

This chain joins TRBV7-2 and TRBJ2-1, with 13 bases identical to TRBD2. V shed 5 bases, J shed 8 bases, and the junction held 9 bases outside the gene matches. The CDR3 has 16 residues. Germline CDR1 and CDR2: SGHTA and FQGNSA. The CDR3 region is CASSPWTSGGLDEQFF. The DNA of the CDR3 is TGTGCCAGCAGCCCTTGGACTAGCGGGGGCCTGGATGAGCAGTTCTTC.

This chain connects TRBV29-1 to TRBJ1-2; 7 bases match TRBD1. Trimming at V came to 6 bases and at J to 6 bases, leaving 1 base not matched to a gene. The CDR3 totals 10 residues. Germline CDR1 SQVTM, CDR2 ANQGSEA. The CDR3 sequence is CSVGQDGYTF. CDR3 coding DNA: TGCAGCGTAGGACAGGATGGCTACACCTTC.

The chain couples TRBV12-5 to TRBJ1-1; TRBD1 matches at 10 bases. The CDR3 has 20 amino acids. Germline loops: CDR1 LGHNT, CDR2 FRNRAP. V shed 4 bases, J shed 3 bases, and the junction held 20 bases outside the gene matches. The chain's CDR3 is CASGSSGTGAFWGSDTEAFF. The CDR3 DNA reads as TGTGCTAGTGGTTCGTCCGGGACAGGGGCCTTTTGGGGGAGTGACACTGAAGCTTTCTTT.

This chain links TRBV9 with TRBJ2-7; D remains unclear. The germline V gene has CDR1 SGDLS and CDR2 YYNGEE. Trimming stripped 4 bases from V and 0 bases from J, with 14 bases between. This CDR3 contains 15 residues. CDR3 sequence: CASSPIPRFSYEQYF. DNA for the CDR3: TGTGCCAGCAGCCCCATCCCCCGATTCTCCTACGAGCAGTACTTC.

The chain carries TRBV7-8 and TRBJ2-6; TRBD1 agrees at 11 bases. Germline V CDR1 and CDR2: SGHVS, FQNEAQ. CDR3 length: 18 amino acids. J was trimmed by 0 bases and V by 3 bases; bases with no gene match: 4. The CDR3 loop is CASSFVGTGGSGANVLTF. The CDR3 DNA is TGTGCCAGCAGCTTCGTCGGGACAGGGGGCTCTGGGGCCAACGTCCTGACTTTC.

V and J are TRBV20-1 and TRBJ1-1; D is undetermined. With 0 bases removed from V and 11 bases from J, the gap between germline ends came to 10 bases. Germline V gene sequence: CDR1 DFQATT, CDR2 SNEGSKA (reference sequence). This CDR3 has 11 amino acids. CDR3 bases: TGCAGTGCTAGAGATGGAAGGCTGGCTTTCTTT. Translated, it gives CSARDGRLAFF.